This TCR beta chain was found in a study of T cells after yellow fever vaccination. This CDR3 has 14 residues. Germline CDR1 SEHNR, CDR2 FQNEAQ (reference sequence). V lost 0 bases and J lost 1, with 4 bases in between. Researchers made TCR cDNA using 5'RACE template switching, and this step added a universal primer site and UMIs. One entry per CDR3 protein results from TCRdb running MiXCR on the 5' RACE reads. The sample shows 75,000 to 100,000 distinct CDR3 sequences, roughly 9% of them seen only once. The source material was CD8+ T cells not binding an NS4B(214-222) dextramer, sorted from PBMCs, sampled roughly 14 days after the first yellow fever vaccination. This clonotype was obtained from a man between 18 and 35 years old who received the YFV17D yellow fever vaccine. This sequence joins TRBV7-9 and TRBJ1-5; no clear D gene. The DNA for the CDR3 is TGTGCCAGCAGCTTAGCAGGGAGCAATCAGCCCCAGCATTTT. It translates to CASSLAGSNQPQHF.